The 4 T cell receptor beta chains below come from one sample, sequenced in a study of blood T cells in healthy people across ages. A J-beta primer mix and a sample-barcoded 5' primer were used in a second PCR of roughly 7 to 12 cycles. TCRdb fed the 5' RACE reads into MiXCR, producing one record per CDR3 protein. Among 700,000 to 1,000,000 distinct CDR3 sequences, more than 40% were seen once, and the ten largest hold nearly 20%. The material sequenced was blood. The receptor set was obtained from a man aged 55 to 70 in good health.

This clonotype occurred once. The genes are TRBV12-3 or TRBV12-4 and TRBJ1-3; no clear D. V lost 1 base and J lost 1, with 5 bases in between. The CDR3 spans 14 residues. The CDR3 reads CASSLGWSGNTIYF. DNA of the CDR3: TGTGCCAGCAGTTTAGGGTGGTCTGGAAACACCATATATTTT.

This chain uses TRBV7-9 with TRBJ2-3, with D unclear. This CDR3 region has 14 residues. CDR1 SEHNR and CDR2 FQNEAQ come from the germline V gene (reference sequence). Trimming stripped 7 bases from V and 0 bases from J, with 11 bases between. This chain's CDR3 is CASTLDPSTDTQYF. CDR3 nucleotides: TGTGCCAGCACCCTCGATCCCAGCACAGATACGCAGTATTTT.

The table lists this clonotype with a few counts. The V gene is TRBV4-1, the J gene TRBJ2-7; no definite D call. CDR1 and CDR2 (germline): MGHRA, YSYEKL. V lost 0 bases, J lost 6 bases, and 9 bases lay in between. The CDR3 totals 13 residues. The CDR3 sequence: CASSQDMRSEQYF. The CDR3 DNA reads as TGCGCCAGCAGCCAAGATATGCGGAGCGAGCAGTACTTC.

The genes are TRBV27 and TRBJ2-1; TRBD2 agrees at 9 bases. Looked up from germline, CDR1 is MNHEY and CDR2 is SMNVEV (reference sequence). J gave up 6 bases and V 4 bases, and 10 bases lay outside the gene matches. CDR3 length equals 16 residues. The CDR3 DNA sequence: TGTGCCAGCAGTTCCTCCTCTAGCGGGGTGGCCAATGAGCAGTTCTTC. It translates to CASSSSSSGVANEQFF.